This TCR beta chain was obtained from a study of neurological immune-mediated disorders. TCRdb used MiXCR to reprocess the 5' RACE reads, holding one entry per CDR3 protein. The sample comprises more than 70,000 distinct CDR3 sequences, under 13% of which are singletons, and about 1.8% rests with the top ten. It was from 2 million PBMCs stored at -80 C that the unsorted libraries were obtained. This clonotype was found many times. The CDR3 covers 12 residues. CDR1 is MGHRA and CDR2 is YSYEKL in the germline V gene. V was pared by 11 bases and J by 5 bases, with 8 bases of the junction left unmatched. The chain recombines TRBV4-1 with TRBJ2-5, with TRBD2 matching 7 bases. This receptor was obtained from a man aged 40-49 years in good health. What was sequenced was PBMCs. CDR3 sequence: CAGERGGETQYF. DNA of the CDR3: TGCGCCGGAGAGCGGGGAGGGGAGACCCAGTACTTC.